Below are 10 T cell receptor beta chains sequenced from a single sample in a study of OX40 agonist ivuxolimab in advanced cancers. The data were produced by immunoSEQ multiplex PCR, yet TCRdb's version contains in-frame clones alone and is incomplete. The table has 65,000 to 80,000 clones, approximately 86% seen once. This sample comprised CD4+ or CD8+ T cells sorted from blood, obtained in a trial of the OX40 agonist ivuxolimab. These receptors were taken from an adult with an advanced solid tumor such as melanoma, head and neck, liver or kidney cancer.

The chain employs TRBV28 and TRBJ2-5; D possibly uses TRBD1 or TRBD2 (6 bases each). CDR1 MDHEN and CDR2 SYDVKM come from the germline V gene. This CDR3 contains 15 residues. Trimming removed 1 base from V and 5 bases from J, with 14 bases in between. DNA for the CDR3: TGTGCCAGCAGTTTATATACAGGGAGGCGGGAGACCCAGTACTTC. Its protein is CASSLYTGRRETQYF.

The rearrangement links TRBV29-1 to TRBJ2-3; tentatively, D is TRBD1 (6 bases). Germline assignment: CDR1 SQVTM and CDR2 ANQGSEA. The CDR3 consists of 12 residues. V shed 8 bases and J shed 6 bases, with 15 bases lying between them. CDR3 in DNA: TGCAGCACGGATTATGGGGGCGATACGCAGTATTTT. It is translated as CSTDYGGDTQYF.

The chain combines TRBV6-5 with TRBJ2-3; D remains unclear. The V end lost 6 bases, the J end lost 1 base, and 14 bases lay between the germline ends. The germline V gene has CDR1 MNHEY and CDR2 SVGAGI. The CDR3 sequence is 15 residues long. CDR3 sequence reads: CASSNTASRTDTQYF. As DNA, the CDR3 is TGTGCCAGCAGCAACACAGCCAGCCGCACAGATACGCAGTATTTT.

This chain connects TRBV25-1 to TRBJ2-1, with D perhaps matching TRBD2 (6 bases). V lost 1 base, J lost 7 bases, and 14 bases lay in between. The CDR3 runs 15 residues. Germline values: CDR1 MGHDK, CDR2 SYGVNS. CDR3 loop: CASSELEGPANEQFF. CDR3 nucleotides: TGTGCCAGCAGTGAATTGGAGGGCCCTGCTAATGAGCAGTTCTTC.

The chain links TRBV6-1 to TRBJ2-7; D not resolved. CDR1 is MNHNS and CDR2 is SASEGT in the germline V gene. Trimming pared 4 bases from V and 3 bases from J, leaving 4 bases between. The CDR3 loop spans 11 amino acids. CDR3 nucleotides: TGTGCCAGCAGTGCCATCTACGAGCAGTACTTC. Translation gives CASSAIYEQYF.

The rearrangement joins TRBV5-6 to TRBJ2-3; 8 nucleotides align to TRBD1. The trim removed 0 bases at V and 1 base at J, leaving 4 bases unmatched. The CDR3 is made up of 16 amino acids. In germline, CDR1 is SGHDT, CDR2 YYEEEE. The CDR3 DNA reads TGTGCCAGCAGCTTGGGGACAGGGACCGGCACAGATACGCAGTATTTT. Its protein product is CASSLGTGTGTDTQYF.

CDR3 in amino acids: CASSQVFGGSGYNEQFF. The CDR3 coding sequence is TGCGCCAGCAGCCAAGTTTTTGGCGGGAGTGGTTACAATGAGCAGTTCTTC. The V and J genes are TRBV4-1 and TRBJ2-1; 7 bases line up with TRBD2. This CDR3 contains 17 residues. CDR1 and CDR2 (germline): MGHRA, YSYEKL. The V gene end was trimmed by 1 base and the J gene end by 4 bases; junction bases not matched to a gene: 10.

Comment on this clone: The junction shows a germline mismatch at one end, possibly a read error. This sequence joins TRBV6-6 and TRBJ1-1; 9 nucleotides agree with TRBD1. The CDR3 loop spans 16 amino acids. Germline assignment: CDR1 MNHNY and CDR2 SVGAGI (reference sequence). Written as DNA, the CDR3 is TGTGCCAGCAGTACCGGGACAGGGACAGGGAACGCTGAAGCTTTCTTT. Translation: CASSTGTGTGNAEAFF.

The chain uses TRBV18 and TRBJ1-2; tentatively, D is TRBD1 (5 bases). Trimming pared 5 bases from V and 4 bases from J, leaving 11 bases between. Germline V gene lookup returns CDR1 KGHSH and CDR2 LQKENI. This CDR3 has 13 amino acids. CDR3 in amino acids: CASSGDGLYGYTF. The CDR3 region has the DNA TGTGCCAGCTCAGGGGACGGACTCTATGGCTACACCTTC.

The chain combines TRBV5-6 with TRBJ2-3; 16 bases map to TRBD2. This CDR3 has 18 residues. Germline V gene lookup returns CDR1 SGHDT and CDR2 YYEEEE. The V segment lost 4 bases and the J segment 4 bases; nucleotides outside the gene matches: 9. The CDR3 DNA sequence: TGTGCCAGCAGCGATGGGACTAGCGGGAGGGAAATCGCAGATACGCAGTATTTT. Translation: CASSDGTSGREIADTQYF.